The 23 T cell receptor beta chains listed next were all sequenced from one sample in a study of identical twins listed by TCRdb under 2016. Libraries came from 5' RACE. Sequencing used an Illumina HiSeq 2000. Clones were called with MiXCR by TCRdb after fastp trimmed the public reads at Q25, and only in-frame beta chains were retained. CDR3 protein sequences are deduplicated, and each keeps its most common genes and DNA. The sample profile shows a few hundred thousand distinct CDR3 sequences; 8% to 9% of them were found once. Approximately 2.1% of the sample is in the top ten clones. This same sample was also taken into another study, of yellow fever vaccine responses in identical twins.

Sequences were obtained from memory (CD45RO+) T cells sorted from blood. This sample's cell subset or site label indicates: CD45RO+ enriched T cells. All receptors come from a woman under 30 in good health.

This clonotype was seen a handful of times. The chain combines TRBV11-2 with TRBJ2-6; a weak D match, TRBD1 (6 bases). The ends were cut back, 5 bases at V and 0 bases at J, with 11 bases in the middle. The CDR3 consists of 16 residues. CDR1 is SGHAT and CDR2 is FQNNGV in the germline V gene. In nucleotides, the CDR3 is TGTGCCAGCAGCGAAACAGGGACCTCTGGGGCCAACGTCCTGACTTTC. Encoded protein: CASSETGTSGANVLTF.

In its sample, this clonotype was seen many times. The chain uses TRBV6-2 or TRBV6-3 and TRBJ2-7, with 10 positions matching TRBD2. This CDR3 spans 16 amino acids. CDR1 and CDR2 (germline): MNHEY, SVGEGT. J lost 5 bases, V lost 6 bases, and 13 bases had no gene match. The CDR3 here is CASSPLSSGSTNEQYF. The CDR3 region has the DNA TGTGCCAGCAGCCCCCTCTCTAGCGGGAGTACGAACGAGCAGTACTTC.

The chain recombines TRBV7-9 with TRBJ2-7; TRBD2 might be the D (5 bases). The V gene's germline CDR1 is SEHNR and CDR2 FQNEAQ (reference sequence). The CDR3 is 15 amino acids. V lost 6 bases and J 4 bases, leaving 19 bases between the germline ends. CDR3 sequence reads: CASSKDWMEQYEQYF. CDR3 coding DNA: TGTGCCAGCAGTAAGGACTGGATGGAACAATACGAGCAGTACTTC.

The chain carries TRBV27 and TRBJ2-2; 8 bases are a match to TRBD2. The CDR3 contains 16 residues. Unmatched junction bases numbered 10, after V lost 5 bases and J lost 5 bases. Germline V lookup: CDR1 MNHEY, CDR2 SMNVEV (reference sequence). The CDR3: CASSRTGTSGTGELFF. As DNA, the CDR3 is TGTGCCAGCAGTAGAACCGGGACTAGTGGAACCGGGGAGCTGTTTTTT.

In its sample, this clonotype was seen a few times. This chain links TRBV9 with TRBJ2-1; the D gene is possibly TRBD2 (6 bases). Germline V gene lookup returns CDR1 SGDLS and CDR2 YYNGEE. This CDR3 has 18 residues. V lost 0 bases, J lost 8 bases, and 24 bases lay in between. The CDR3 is CASSVAGVSAGKRYEQFF. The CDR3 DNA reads TGTGCCAGCAGCGTAGCTGGAGTCTCGGCGGGAAAGCGTTATGAGCAGTTCTTC.

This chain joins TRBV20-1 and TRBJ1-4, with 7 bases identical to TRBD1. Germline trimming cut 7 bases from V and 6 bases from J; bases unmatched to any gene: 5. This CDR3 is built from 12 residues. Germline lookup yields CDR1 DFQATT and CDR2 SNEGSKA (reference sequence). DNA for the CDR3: TGCAGTGTAGCCAGGGGGGATGAAAAACTGTTTTTT. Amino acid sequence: CSVARGDEKLFF.

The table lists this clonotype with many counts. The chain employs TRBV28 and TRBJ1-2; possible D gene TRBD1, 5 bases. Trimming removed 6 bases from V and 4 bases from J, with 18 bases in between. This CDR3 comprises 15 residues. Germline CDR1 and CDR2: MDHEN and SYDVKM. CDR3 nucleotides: TGTGCCAGCAGGGGGGGATTTGCCACGCTCTATGGCTACACCTTC. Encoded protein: CASRGGFATLYGYTF.

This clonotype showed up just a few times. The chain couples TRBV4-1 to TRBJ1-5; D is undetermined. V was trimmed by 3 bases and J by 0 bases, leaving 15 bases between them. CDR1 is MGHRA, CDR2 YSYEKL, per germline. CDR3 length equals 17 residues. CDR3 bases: TGCGCCAGCAGCCACCCCCGTGGGAAATATAGCAATCAGCCCCAGCATTTT. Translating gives CASSHPRGKYSNQPQHF.

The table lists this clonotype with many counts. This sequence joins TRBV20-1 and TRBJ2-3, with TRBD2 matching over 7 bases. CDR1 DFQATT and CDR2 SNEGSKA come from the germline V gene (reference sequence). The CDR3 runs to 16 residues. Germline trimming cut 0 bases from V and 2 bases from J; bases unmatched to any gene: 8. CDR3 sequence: CSARDLQAGTTDTQYF. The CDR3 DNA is TGCAGTGCTAGAGACCTTCAAGCGGGAACCACAGATACGCAGTATTTT.

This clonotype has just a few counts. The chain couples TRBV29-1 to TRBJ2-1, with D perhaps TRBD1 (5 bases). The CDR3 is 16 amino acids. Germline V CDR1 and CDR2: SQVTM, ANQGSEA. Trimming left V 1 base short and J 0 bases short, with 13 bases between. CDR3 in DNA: TGCAGCGTTGAAGGGGCAGGGCTCCGCTCCTACAATGAGCAGTTCTTC. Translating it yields CSVEGAGLRSYNEQFF.

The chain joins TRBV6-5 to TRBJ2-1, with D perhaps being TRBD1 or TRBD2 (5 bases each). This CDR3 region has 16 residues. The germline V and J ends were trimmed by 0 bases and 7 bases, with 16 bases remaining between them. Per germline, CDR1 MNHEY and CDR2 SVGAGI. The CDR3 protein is CASSYSRGPPPNEQFF. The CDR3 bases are TGTGCCAGCAGTTACTCCCGGGGCCCCCCGCCGAATGAGCAGTTCTTC.

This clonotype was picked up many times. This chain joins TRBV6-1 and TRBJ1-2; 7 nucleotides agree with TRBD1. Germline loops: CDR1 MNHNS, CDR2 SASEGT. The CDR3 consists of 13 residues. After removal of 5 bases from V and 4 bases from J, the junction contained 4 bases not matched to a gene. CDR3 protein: CASSPDRSYGYTF. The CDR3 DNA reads TGTGCCAGCAGTCCGGACAGGAGCTATGGCTACACCTTC.

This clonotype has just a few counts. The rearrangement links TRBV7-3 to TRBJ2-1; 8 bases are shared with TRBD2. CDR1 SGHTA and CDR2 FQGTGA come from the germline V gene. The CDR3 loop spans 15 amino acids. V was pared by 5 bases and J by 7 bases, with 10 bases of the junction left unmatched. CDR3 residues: CASSAGSGASNEQFF. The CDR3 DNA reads TGTGCCAGCAGCGCTGGTAGCGGGGCCTCAAATGAGCAGTTCTTC.

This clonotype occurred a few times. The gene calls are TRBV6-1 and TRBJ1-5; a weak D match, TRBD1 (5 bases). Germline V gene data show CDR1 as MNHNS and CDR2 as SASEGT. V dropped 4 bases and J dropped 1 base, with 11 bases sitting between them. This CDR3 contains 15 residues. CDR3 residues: CASSVRGGSNQPQHF. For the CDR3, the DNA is TGTGCCAGCAGTGTACGCGGGGGAAGCAATCAGCCCCAGCATTTT.

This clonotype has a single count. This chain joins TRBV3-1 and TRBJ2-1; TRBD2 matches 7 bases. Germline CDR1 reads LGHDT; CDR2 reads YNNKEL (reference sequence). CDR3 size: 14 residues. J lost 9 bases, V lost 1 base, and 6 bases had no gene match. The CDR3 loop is CASSQGTSHVEQFF. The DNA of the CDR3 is TGTGCCAGCAGCCAAGGGACTAGTCATGTTGAGCAGTTCTTC.

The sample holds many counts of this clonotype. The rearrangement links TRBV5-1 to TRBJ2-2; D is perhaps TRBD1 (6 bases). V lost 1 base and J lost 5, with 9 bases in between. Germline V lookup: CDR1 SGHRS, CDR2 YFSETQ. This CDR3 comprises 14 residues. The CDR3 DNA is TGCGCCAGCAGCTTGACAGGGATGACCGGGGAGCTGTTTTTT. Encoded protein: CASSLTGMTGELFF.

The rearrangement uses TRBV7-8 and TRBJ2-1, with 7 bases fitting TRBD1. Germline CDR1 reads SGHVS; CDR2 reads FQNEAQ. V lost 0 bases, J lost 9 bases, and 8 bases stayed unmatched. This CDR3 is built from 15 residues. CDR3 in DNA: TGTGCCAGCAGCTTAGCGCGGACAGGCGGCGGTGAGCAGTTCTTC. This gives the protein CASSLARTGGGEQFF. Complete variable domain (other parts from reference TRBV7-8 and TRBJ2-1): GAGVSQSPRYKVAKRGQDVALRCDPISGHVSLFWYQQALGQGPEFLTYFQNEAQLDKSGLPSDRFFAERPEGSVSTLKIQRTQQEDSAVYLCASSLARTGGGEQFFGPGTRLTVL.

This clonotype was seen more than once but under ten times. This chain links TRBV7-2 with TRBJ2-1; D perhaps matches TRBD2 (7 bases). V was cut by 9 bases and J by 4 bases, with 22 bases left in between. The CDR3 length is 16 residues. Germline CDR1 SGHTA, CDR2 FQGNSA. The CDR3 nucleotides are TGTGCCAGTAACTCCGGGGGGCTAGCTCGGTACAATGAGCAGTTCTTC. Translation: CASNSGGLARYNEQFF. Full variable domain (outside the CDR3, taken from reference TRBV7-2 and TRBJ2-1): GAGVSQSPSNKVTEKGKDVELRCDPISGHTALYWYRQSLGQGLEFLIYFQGNSAPDKSGLPSDRFSAERTGGSVSTLTIQRTQQEDSAVYLCASNSGGLARYNEQFFGPGTRLTVL.

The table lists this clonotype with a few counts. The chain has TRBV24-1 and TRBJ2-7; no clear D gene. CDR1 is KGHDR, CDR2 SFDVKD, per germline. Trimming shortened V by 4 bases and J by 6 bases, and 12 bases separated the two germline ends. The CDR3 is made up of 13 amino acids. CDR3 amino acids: CATSDEAVVEQYF. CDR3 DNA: TGTGCCACCAGTGACGAGGCGGTCGTCGAGCAGTACTTC.

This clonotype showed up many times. This CDR3 is CSALPGDAANEQFF. The CDR3 DNA follows: TGCAGTGCCCTACCAGGGGACGCCGCCAATGAGCAGTTCTTC. V and J are TRBV20-1 and TRBJ2-1; TRBD1 might be the D (6 bases). The V end lost 6 bases, the J end lost 6 bases, and 18 bases lay between the germline ends. Germline values: CDR1 DFQATT, CDR2 SNEGSKA (reference sequence). This CDR3 is built from 14 residues.

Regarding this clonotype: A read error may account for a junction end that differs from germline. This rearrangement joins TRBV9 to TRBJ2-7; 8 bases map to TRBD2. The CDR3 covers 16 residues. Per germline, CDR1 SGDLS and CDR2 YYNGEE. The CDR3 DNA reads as TGTGCCAGCAGCGTAGATCGCGGGACTAGTGTCTACGACCAGTACTTC. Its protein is CASSVDRGTSVYDQYF.

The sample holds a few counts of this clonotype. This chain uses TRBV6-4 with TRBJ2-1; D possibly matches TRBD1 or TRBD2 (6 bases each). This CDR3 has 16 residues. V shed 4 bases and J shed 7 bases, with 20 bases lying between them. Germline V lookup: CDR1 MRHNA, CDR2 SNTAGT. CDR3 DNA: TGTGCCAGCAGTGTCCTAGGGGGGAGCCTGGGAAATGAGCAGTTCTTC. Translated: CASSVLGGSLGNEQFF.

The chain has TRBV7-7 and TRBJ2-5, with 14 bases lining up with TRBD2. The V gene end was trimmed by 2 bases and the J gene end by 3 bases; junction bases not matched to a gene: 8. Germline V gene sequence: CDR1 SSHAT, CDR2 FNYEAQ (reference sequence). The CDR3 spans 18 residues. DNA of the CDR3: TGTGCCAGCAGCTTAATACCGGGACTAGCGGGAGAGAAAGAGACCCAGTACTTC. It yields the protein CASSLIPGLAGEKETQYF. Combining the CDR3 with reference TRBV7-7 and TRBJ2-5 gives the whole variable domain GAGVSQSPRYKVTKRGQDVTLRCDPISSHATLYWYQQALGQGPEFLTYFNYEAQPDKSGLPSDRFSAERPEGSISTLTIQRTEQRDSAMYRCASSLIPGLAGEKETQYFGPGTRLLVL.